This T cell receptor beta chain was sequenced in a study of cytomegalovirus exposure and HLA in healthy donors. CDR1 and CDR2 from the germline V gene are MDHEN and SYDVKM. The CDR3 runs to 15 residues. Primers for the PCR totalled 60 Vbeta and 13 Jbeta. The method was immunoSEQ multiplex PCR; TCRdb's version includes in-frame clones alone and lacks a portion of them. The sample lists around 99,000 clones; approximately 57% were seen once. General study findings and limits: The later analysis indicated that the majority of CMV-associated TCR beta chains appeared HLA-restricted. Sequence variants that were highly shared formed a cluster that was likely a sequencing artifact.

This clone was seen only a few times. Its antigen is unidentified. The receptor comes from a woman in her thirties in good health and CMV-seronegative. Sequencing used PBMCs. The chain links TRBV28 to TRBJ2-5; 7 bases are a match to TRBD1. TRBJ2-7 matches the DNA end more closely, so the J call is doubtful. CDR3 amino acids: CASSLSGQNTYEQYF. The CDR3 nucleotides are TGTGCCAGCAGTTTATCGGGACAGAATACCTACGAGCAGTACTTC.